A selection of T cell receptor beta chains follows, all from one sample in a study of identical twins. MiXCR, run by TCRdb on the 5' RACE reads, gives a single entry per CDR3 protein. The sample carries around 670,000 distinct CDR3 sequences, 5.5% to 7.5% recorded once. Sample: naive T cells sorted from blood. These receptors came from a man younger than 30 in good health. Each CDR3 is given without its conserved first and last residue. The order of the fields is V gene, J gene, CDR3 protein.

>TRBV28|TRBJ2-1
ASSPHRDEQF
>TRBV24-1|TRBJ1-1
ATRDVNTEAF
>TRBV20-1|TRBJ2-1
SARDRMSYNEQF
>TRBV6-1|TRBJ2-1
ASSRREYNEQF
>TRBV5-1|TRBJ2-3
ASSLRGQLTDTQY
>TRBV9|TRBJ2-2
ASSGDRGKGGELF
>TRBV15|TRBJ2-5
ATSRERFLQETQY
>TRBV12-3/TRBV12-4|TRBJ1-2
ASRPDTDGYT
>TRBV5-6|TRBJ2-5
ASSLPGAVPRDGQY
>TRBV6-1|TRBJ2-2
ASKASGTNTGELF
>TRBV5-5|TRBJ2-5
ASSLGDGSYRETQY
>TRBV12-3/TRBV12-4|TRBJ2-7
ASSFRAGYSNEQY
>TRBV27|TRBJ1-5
ASSPVAGRRQPQH
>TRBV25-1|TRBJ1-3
ASSDSGGTVN
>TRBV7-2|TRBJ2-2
ASSHGSGGMTGELF
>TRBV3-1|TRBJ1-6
ASSHRPDSYNSPLH
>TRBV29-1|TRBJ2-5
SVGIKTSGETQY
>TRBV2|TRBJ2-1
ASSVFGSYNEQF
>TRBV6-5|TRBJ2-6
ASSYSEGAQGANVLT
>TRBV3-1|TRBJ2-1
ASSQDPLLNEQF
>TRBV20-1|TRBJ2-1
SARRTDPYNEQF
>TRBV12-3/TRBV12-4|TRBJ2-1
ASSSGLAGDISSYNEQF
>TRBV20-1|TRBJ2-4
SADGSLAKNIQY
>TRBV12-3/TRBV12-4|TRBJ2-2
ASVYVEGGELF
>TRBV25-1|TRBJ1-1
ASSAGGKTEAF
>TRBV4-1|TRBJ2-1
ASSQLDLAYNEQF